This T cell receptor beta chain is from a study of cytomegalovirus exposure and HLA in healthy donors. Whole-study context: Roughly 180 million T cells yielded approximately 110 million unique TCR beta sequences in earlier analysis. Findings of the study overall: The likely explanation for a cluster of highly shared sequence variants was sequencing artifact.

The PCR made use of 60 Vbeta and 13 Jbeta primers. TCRdb's copy holds only in-frame clones and misses some; the assay was immunoSEQ multiplex PCR. The sample holds around 180,000 clones; over 70% are singletons and the top ten take 1.4% to 1.5%. V dropped 6 bases and J dropped 7 bases, with 16 bases sitting between them. Per the germline V gene, CDR1 is MDHEN and CDR2 is SYDVKM. The CDR3 totals 14 residues. A remark on this clone: Its antigen is not known.

This receptor was obtained from a woman aged 25-40 years in good health and CMV-seropositive. Sequenced sample: PBMCs. This chain joins TRBV28 and TRBJ1-5; a weak D match, TRBD1 (5 bases). CDR3 protein: CASSPWGDGQPQHF. CDR3 in DNA: TGTGCCAGCAGCCCCTGGGGGGATGGACAGCCCCAGCATTTT.